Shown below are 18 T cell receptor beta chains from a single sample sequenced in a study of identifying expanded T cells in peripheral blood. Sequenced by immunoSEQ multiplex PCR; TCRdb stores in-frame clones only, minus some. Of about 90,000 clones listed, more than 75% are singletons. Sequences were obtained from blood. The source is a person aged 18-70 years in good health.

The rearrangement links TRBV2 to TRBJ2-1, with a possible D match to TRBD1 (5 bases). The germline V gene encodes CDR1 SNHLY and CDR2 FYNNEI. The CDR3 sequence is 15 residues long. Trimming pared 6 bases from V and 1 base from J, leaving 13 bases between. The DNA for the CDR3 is TGTGCCAGCAGCATCCGACAGACATCCTACAATGAGCAGTTCTTC. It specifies CASSIRQTSYNEQFF.

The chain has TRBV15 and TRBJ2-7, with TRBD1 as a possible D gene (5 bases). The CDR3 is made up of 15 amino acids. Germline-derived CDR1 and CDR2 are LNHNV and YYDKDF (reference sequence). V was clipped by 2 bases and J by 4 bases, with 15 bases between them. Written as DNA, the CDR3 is TGTGCCACCAGCAGAACCATCGAGACAGTTTACGAGCAGTACTTC. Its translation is CATSRTIETVYEQYF.

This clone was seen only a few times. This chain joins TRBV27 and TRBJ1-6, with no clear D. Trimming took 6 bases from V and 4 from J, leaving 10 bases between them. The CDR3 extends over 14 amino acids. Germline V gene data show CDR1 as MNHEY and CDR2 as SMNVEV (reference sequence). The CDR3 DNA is TGTGCCAGCAGGCTAAGGCAGTATAATTCACCCCTCCACTTT. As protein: CASRLRQYNSPLHF.

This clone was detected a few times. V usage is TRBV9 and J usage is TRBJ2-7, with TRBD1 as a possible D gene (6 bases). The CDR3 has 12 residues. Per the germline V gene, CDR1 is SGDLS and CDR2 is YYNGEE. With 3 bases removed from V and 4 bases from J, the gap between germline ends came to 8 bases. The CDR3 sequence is CASSGQAYEQYF. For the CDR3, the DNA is TGTGCCAGCAGCGGACAGGCGTACGAGCAGTACTTC.

CDR3 nucleotides: TGTGCCAGCAGCGGGACAGCGTTAAATGAGCAGTTCTTC. This gives the protein CASSGTALNEQFF. V usage is TRBV6-5 and J usage is TRBJ2-1, with TRBD1 identical over 7 bases. The CDR3 is made up of 13 amino acids. Germline values: CDR1 MNHEY, CDR2 SVGAGI. With V trimmed by 6 bases and J by 7 bases, 6 bases remained unmatched.

In DNA form, the CDR3 reads TGCGCCAGCAGTGAGTCTGACCTGGGTTTGGGACAGCCCCAGCATTTT. It translates to CASSESDLGLGQPQHF. The chain has TRBV10-2 and TRBJ1-5; D gene uncertain. Germline V gene sequence: CDR1 WSHSY, CDR2 SAAADI. This CDR3 has 16 amino acids. V lost 0 bases and J 7 bases, leaving 16 bases between the germline ends.

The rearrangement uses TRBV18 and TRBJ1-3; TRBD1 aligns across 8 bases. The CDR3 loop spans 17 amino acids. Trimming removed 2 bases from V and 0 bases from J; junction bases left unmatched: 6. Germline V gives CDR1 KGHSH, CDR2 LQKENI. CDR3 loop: CASSPSTGAASGNTIYF. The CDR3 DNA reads TGTGCCAGCTCACCATCGACAGGGGCCGCCTCTGGAAACACCATATATTTT.

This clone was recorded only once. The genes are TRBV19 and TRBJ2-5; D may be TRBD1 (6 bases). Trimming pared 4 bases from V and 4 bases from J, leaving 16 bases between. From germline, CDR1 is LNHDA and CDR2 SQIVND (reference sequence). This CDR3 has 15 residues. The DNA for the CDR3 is TGTGCCAGTAGTAGGGGACAAGGGGTGGGAGAGACCCAGTACTTC. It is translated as CASSRGQGVGETQYF.

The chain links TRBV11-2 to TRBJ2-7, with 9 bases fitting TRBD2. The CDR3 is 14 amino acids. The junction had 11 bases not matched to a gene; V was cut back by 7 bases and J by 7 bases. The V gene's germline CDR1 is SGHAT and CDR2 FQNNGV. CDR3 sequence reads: CASNPGRGGFEQYF. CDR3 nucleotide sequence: TGTGCCAGCAACCCGGGGCGGGGGGGCTTTGAGCAGTACTTC. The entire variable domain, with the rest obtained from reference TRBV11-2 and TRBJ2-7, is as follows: EAGVAQSPRYKIIEKRQSVAFWCNPISGHATLYWYQQILGQGPKLLIQFQNNGVVDDSQLPKDRFSAERLKGVDSTLKIQPAKLEDSAVYLCASNPGRGGFEQYFGPGTRLTVT.

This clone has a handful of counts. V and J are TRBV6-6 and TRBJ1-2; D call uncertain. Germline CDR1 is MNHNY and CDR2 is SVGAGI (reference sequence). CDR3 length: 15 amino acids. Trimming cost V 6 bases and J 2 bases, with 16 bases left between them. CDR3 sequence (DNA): TGTGCCAGCAGATATGACTCCTCTCTCAACTATGGCTACACCTTC. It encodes CASRYDSSLNYGYTF.

Here the CDR3 DNA reads TGTGCCAGCAGCTCCCCCCGGGCCACAGATACGCAGTATTTT. It encodes CASSSPRATDTQYF. The chain recombines TRBV11-3 with TRBJ2-3; no definite D call. The CDR3 sequence is 14 residues long. Germline values: CDR1 SGHNT, CDR2 YENEEA. The ends were cut back, 4 bases at V and 2 bases at J, with 10 bases in the middle.

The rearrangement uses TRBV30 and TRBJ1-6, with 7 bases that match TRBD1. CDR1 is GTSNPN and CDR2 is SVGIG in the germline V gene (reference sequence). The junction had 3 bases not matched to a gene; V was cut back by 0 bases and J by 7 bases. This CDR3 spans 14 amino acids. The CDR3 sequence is CAWSVHRGNSPLHF. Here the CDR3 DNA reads TGTGCCTGGAGTGTACACAGGGGAAATTCACCCCTCCACTTT.

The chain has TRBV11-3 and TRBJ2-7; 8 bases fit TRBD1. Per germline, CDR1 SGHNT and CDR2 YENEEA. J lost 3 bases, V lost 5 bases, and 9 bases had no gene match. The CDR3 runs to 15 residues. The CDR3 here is CASSAGQGAFYEQYF. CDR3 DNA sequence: TGTGCCAGCAGCGCCGGACAGGGCGCCTTCTACGAGCAGTACTTC.

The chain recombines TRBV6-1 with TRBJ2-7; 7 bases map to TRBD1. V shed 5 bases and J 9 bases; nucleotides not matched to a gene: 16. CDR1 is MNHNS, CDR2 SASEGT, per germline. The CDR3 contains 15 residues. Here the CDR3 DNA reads TGTGCCAGCAGTCCCTCGGGACAGACTTCGATCGGGCAGTACTTC. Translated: CASSPSGQTSIGQYF.

CDR3 coding DNA: TGCAGCGTTGAGGGGTCACTAGCGGGGGGGCGCAATGAGCAGTTCTTC. This gives the protein CSVEGSLAGGRNEQFF. The genes are TRBV29-1 and TRBJ2-1, with 13 bases identical to TRBD2. V was clipped by 3 bases and J by 6 bases; unmatched bases: 8. The CDR3 contains 16 residues. The V gene's germline CDR1 is SQVTM and CDR2 ANQGSEA.

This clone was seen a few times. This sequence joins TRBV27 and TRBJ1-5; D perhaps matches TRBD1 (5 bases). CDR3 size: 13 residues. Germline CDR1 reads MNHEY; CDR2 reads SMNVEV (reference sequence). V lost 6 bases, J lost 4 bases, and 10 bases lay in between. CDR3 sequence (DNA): TGTGCCAGCAGGCAGGGAGGAAATCAGCCCCAGCATTTT. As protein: CASRQGGNQPQHF.

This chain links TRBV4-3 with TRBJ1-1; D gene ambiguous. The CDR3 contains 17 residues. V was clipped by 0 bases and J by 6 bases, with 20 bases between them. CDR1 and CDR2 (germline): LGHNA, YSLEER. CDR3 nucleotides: TGCGCCAGCAGCCAAGACGGCACCGGGAGTTGGAGCTCTGAAGCTTTCTTT. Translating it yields CASSQDGTGSWSSEAFF.

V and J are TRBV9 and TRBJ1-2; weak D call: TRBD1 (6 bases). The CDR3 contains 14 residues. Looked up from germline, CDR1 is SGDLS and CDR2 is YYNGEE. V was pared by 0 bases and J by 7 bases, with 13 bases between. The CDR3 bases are TGTGCCAGCAGCGTAGTTTCGGGGGCGGGTGGCTACACCTTC. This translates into CASSVVSGAGGYTF.